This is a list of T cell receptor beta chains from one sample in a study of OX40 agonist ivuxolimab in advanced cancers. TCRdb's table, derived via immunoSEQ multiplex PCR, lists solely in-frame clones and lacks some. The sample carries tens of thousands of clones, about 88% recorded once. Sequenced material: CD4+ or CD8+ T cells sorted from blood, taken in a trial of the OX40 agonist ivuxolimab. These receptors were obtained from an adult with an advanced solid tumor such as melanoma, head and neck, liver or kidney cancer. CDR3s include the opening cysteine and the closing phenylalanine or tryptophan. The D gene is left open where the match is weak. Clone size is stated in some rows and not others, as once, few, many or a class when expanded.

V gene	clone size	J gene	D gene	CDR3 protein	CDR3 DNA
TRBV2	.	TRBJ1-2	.	CASSEGEGAYGYTF	TGTGCCAGCAGTGAGGGGGAGGGTGCTTATGGCTACACCTTC
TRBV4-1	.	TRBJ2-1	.	CASSQVEASLEQFF	TGCGCCAGCAGCCAAGTGGAGGCCTCCCTCGAGCAGTTCTTC
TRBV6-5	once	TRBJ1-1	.	CASSYPVGAAFF	TGTGCCAGCAGTTACCCGGTTGGCGCAGCTTTCTTT
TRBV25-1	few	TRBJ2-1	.	CASSDGTYNEQFF	TGTGCCAGCAGTGATGGGACTTACAATGAGCAGTTCTTC
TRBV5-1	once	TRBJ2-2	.	CASSLTGAGELFF	TGCGCCAGCAGCTTAACGGGCGCCGGGGAGCTGTTTTTT
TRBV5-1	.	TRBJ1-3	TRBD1	CASSLGARGPGNTIYF	TGCGCCAGCAGCTTGGGGGCGAGGGGGCCTGGAAACACCATATATTTT
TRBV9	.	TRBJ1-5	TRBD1	CASSVPSGLFSGQGYQPQHF	TGTGCCAGCAGCGTACCCTCTGGGTTGTTTTCTGGACAGGGCTATCAGCCCCAGCATTTT
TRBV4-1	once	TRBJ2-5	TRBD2	CASSQSPTSGGPGAFWETQYF	TGCGCCAGCAGCCAATCCCCGACTAGCGGGGGGCCCGGTGCGTTCTGGGAGACCCAGTACTTC
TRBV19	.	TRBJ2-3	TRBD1	CASSIGQGAGTDTQYF	TGTGCCAGTAGTATAGGACAGGGGGCAGGCACAGATACGCAGTATTTT
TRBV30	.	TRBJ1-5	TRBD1	CAWTPGQGGINQPQHF	TGTGCCTGGACTCCGGGACAGGGCGGGATCAATCAGCCCCAGCATTTT
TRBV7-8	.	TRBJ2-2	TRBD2	CASSDSGGGTTGELFF	TGTGCCAGCAGCGATAGCGGGGGCGGAACCACCGGGGAGCTGTTTTTT
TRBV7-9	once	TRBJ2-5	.	CASSFYRAGETQYF	TGTGCCAGCAGCTTCTATCGGGCCGGGGAGACCCAGTACTTC
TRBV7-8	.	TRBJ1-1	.	CASSSTGRTEAFF	TGTGCCAGCAGCTCGACAGGTCGTACTGAAGCTTTCTTT
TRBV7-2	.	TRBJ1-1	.	CASSLGVREAFF	TGTGCCAGCAGCTTAGGAGTTCGTGAAGCTTTCTTT
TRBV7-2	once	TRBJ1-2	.	CASSLAGQNPRGYTF	TGTGCCAGCAGCTTAGCAGGACAGAACCCTCGGGGCTACACCTTC
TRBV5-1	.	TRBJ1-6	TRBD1	CASSRGQALSSYNSPLHF	TGCGCCAGCAGCCGGGGACAGGCACTAAGCTCCTATAATTCACCCCTCCACTTT
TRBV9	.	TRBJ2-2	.	CASSPLWNTGELFF	TGTGCCAGCAGCCCGTTGTGGAACACCGGGGAGCTGTTTTTT
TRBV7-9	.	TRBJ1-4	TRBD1	CASSPSGTGLNEKLFF	TGTGCCAGCAGCCCTTCCGGGACAGGGCTTAATGAAAAACTGTTTTTT
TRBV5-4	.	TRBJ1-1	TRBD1	CASSGTEFYTEAFF	TGTGCCAGCAGTGGGACAGAATTTTACACTGAAGCTTTCTTT
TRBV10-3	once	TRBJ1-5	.	CAISDDSNQPQHF	TGTGCCATCAGTGACGACAGCAATCAGCCCCAGCATTTT
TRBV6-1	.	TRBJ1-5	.	CASTQYRGQPQHF	TGTGCCAGCACCCAGTATCGGGGGCAGCCCCAGCATTTT
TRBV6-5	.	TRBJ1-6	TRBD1	CAIRGQVNSPLHF	TGTGCCATCCGGGGACAGGTTAATTCACCCCTCCACTTT
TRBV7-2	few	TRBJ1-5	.	CASSLRGEPQHF	TGTGCCAGCAGCTTGAGGGGTGAGCCCCAGCATTTT
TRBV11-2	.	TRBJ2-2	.	CASSSTMDGELFF	TGTGCCAGCAGCTCAACGATGGACGGGGAGCTGTTTTTT
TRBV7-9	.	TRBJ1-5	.	CASSFEGYQPQHF	TGTGCCAGCAGCTTTGAGGGGTATCAGCCCCAGCATTTT
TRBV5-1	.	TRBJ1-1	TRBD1	CASSSRTGGLMNTEAFF	TGCGCCAGCAGCTCCCGGACAGGCGGATTGATGAACACTGAAGCTTTCTTT
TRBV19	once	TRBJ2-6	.	CASSTGTGANVLTF	TGTGCCAGTAGTACAGGGACTGGGGCCAACGTCCTGACTTTC
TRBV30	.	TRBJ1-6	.	CAWMSKGTEYSPLHF	TGTGCCTGGATGAGCAAGGGGACGGAGTATTCACCCCTCCACTTT
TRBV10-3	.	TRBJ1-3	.	CAISLQDHSGNTIYF	TGTGCCATCAGCCTCCAGGATCACTCTGGAAACACCATATATTTT